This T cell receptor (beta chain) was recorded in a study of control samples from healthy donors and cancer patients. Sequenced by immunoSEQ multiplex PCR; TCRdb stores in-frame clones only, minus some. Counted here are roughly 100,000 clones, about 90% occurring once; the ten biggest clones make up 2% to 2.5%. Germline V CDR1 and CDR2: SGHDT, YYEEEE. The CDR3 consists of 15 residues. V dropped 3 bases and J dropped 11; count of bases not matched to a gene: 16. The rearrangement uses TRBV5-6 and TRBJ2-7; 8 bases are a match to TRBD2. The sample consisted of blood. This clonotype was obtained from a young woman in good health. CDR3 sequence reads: CASSSGRDRFEEKYF. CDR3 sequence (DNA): TGTGCCAGCAGCTCCGGGAGGGACCGCTTTGAAGAAAAGTACTTC. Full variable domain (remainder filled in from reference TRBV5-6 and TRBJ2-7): DAGVTQSPTHLIKTRGQQVTLRCSPKSGHDTVSWYQQALGQGPQFIFQYYEEEERQRGNFPDRFSGHQFPNYSSELNVNALLLGDSALYLCASSSGRDRFEEKYFGPGTRLTVT.